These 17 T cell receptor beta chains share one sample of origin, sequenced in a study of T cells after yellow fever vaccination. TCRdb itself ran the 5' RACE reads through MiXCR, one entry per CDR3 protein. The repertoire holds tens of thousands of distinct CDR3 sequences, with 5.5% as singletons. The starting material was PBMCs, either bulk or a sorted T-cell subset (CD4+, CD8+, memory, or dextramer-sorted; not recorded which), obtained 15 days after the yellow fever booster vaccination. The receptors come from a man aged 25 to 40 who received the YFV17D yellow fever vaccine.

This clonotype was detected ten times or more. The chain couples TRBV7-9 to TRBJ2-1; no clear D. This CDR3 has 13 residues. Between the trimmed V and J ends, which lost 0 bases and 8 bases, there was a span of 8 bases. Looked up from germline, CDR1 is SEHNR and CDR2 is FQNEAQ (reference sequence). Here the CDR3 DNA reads TGTGCCAGCAGCTTAGCGTATGCGGATGAGCAGTTCTTC. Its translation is CASSLAYADEQFF.

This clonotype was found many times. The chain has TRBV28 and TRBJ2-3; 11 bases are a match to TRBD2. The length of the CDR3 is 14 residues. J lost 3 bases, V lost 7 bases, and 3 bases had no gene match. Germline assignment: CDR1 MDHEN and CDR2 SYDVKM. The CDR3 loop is CASTRLAGTDTQYF. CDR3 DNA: TGTGCCAGCACCAGACTAGCGGGAACAGATACGCAGTATTTT.

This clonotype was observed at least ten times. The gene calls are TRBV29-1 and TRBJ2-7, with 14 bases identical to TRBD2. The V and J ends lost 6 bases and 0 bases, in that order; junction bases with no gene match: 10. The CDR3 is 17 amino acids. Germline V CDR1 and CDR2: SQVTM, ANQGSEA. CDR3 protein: CSVRGTSGRESSYEQYF. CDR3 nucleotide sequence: TGCAGCGTCCGCGGGACTAGCGGGAGAGAGAGCTCCTACGAGCAGTACTTC.

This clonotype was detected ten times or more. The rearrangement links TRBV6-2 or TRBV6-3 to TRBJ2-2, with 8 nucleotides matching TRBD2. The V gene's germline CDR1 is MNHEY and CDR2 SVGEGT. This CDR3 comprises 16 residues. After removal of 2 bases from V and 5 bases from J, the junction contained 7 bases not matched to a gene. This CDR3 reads CASSYPTGGPTGELFF. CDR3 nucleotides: TGTGCCAGCAGTTACCCGACGGGAGGGCCGACCGGGGAGCTGTTTTTT.

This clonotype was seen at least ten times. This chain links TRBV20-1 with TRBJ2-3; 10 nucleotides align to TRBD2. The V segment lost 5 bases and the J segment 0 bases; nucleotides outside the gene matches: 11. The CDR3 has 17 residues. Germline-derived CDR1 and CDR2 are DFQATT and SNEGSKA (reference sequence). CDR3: CSAYTSGATSSTDTQYF. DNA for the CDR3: TGCAGTGCTTACACTAGCGGGGCGACTTCTAGCACAGATACGCAGTATTTT.

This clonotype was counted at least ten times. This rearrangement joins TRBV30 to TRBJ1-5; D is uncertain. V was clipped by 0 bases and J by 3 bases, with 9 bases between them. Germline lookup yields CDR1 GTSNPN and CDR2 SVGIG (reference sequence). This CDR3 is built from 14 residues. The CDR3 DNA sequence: TGTGCCTGGAGTGTAGGGAACGTCAATCAGCCCCAGCATTTT. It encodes CAWSVGNVNQPQHF.

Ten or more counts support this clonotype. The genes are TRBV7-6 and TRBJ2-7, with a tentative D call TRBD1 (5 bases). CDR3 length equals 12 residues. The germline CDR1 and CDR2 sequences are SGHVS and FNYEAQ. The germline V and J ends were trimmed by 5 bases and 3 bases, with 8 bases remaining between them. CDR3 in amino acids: CASSDDSYEQYF. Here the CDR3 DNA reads TGTGCCAGCAGCGACGACAGCTACGAGCAGTACTTC.

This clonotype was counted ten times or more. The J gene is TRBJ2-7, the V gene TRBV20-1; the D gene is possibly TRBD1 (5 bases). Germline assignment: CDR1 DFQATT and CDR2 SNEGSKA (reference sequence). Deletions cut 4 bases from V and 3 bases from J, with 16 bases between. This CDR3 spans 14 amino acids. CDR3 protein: CSATPSATVYEQYF. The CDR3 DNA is TGCAGTGCTACTCCTTCGGCGACAGTCTACGAGCAGTACTTC.

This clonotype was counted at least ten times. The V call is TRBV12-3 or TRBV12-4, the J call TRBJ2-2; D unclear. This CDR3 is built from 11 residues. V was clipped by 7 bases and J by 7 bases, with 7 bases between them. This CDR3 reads CASTRFGELFF. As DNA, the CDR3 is TGTGCCAGCACTCGGTTCGGGGAGCTGTTTTTT.

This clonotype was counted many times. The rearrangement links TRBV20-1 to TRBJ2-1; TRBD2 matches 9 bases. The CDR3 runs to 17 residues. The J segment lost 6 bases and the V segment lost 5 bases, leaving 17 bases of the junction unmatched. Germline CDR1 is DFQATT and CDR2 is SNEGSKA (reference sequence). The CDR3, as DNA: TGCAGTGCTGACTCTACCGGGACTAGCAGAGGTTTCAATGAGCAGTTCTTC. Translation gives CSADSTGTSRGFNEQFF.

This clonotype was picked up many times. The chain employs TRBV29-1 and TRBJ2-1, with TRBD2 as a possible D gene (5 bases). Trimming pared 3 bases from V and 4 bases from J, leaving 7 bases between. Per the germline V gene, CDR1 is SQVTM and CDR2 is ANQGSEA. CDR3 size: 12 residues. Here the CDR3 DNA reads TGCAGCGTTGATGCGGGTTACAATGAGCAGTTCTTC. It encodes CSVDAGYNEQFF.

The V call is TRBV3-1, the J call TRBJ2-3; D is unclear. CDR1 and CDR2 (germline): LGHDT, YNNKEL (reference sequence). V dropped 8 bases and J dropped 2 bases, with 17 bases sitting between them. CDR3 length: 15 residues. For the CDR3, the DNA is TGTGCCAGCTCCTACCAGGTCCCTTCCACAGATACGCAGTATTTT. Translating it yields CASSYQVPSTDTQYF.

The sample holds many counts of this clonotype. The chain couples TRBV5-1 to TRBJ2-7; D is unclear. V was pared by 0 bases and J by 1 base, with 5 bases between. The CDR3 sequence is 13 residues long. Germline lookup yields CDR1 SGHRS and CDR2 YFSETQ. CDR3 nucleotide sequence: TGCGCCAGCAGCTTGGGCAGATCCTACGAGCAGTACTTC. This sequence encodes CASSLGRSYEQYF.

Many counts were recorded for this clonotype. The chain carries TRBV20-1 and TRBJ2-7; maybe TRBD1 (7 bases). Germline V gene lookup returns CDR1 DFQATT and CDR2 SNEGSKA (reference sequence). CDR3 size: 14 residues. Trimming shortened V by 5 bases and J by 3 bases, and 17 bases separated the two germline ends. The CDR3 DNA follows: TGCAGTGCTCAGGGGGGCCTCAGGAACTACGAGCAGTACTTC. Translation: CSAQGGLRNYEQYF.

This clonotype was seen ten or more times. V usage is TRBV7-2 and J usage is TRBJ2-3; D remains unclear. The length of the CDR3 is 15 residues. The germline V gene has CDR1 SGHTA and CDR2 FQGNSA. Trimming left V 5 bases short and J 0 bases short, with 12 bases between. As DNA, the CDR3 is TGTGCCAGCAGCCAGCAGCAGCCTAGCACAGATACGCAGTATTTT. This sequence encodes CASSQQQPSTDTQYF. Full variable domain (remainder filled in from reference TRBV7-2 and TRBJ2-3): GAGVSQSPSNKVTEKGKDVELRCDPISGHTALYWYRQSLGQGLEFLIYFQGNSAPDKSGLPSDRFSAERTGGSVSTLTIQRTQQEDSAVYLCASSQQQPSTDTQYFGPGTRLTVL.

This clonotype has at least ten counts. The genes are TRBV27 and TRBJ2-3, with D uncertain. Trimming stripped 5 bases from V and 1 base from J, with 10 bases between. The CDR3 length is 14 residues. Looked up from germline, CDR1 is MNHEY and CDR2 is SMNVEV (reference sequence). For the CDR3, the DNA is TGTGCCAGCAGTCCTGGCTGGGGCACAGATACGCAGTATTTT. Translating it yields CASSPGWGTDTQYF.

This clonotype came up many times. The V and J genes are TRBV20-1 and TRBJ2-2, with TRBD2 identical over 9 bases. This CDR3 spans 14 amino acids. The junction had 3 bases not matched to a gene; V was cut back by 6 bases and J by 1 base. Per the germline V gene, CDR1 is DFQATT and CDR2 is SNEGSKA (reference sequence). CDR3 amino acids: CSAGAGGNTGELFF. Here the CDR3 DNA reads TGCAGTGCGGGAGCGGGGGGGAACACCGGGGAGCTGTTTTTT.